A single sample is the source of the 30 T cell receptor beta chains below, sequenced in a study of neoadjuvant anti-PD-1 for oral cavity cancer. The table came from immunoSEQ multiplex PCR; TCRdb's copy has only in-frame clones and leaves some out. The profile shows some 33,000 clones, around 87% of them singletons. The specimen was PBMCs, collected before nivolumab (anti-PD-1) treatment. Receptors originate from a person aged 40 to 85 with oral cavity squamous cell carcinoma.

In this sample, this clone turned up once. V usage is TRBV7-9 and J usage is TRBJ1-2, with TRBD1 matching 8 bases. Germline V CDR1 and CDR2: SEHNR, FQNEAQ (reference sequence). The length of the CDR3 is 19 residues. V gave up 8 bases and J gave up 0 bases; unmatched junction bases: 20. The CDR3 is CASYSYPAAGGHTNYGYTF. In DNA form, the CDR3 reads TGTGCCAGCTACAGCTACCCTGCCGCAGGGGGCCATACTAACTATGGCTACACCTTC.

The genes are TRBV4-3 and TRBJ1-2, with D possibly being TRBD1 (5 bases). Germline assignment: CDR1 LGHNA and CDR2 YSLEER. This CDR3 is 15 amino acids long. The V and J ends lost 0 bases and 2 bases respectively, with 10 bases between them. This CDR3 reads CASSQELTENYGYTF. CDR3 nucleotide sequence: TGCGCCAGCAGCCAAGAACTGACAGAGAACTATGGCTACACCTTC.

This clone was detected only a few times. The rearrangement uses TRBV7-9 and TRBJ1-1; no firm D call. V was cut by 0 bases and J by 1 base, with 9 bases left in between. The CDR3 contains 15 residues. Germline CDR1 is SEHNR and CDR2 is FQNEAQ (reference sequence). CDR3 in amino acids: CASSLAAGPNTEAFF. The CDR3 bases are TGTGCCAGCAGCTTAGCCGCCGGACCGAACACTGAAGCTTTCTTT.

V gene TRBV6-5 combines with J gene TRBJ1-6, with TRBD1 matching 7 bases. This CDR3 contains 11 residues. Trimming removed 6 bases from V and 14 bases from J; junction bases left unmatched: 4. The germline CDR1 and CDR2 sequences are MNHEY and SVGAGI. The CDR3 loop is CASRHRGSLHF. CDR3 sequence (DNA): TGTGCCAGCAGACACAGGGGATCCCTCCACTTT.

The chain uses TRBV6-1 and TRBJ2-6, with D possibly being TRBD1 (6 bases). The germline gives CDR1 MNHNS, CDR2 SASEGT. This CDR3 is 16 amino acids long. The V end lost 4 bases, the J end lost 0 bases, and 10 bases lay between the germline ends. CDR3 region: CASSVQGLSGANVLTF. CDR3 DNA sequence: TGTGCCAGCAGTGTACAGGGCCTCTCTGGGGCCAACGTCCTGACTTTC.

The chain couples TRBV6-5 to TRBJ2-7; D gene ambiguous. Trimming left V 5 bases short and J 5 bases short, with 7 bases between. CDR1 is MNHEY and CDR2 is SVGAGI in the germline V gene. The CDR3 runs to 11 residues. CDR3 sequence (DNA): TGTGCCAGCAGTCGTTCGGACGAGCAGTACTTC. Amino acid sequence: CASSRSDEQYF.

In this sample, this clone turned up once. This chain links TRBV27 with TRBJ1-2; 7 nucleotides align to TRBD1. The germline V gene has CDR1 MNHEY and CDR2 SMNVEV (reference sequence). Trimming removed 6 bases from V and 7 bases from J; junction bases left unmatched: 14. The CDR3 has 15 residues. CDR3 coding DNA: TGTGCCAGCAGACCCTCCGAAGACAGGGTTTTTGGCTACACCTTC. Its protein is CASRPSEDRVFGYTF.

There are a few counts of this clone. This chain joins TRBV25-1 and TRBJ2-1, with 7 nucleotides matching TRBD1. Germline V gives CDR1 MGHDK, CDR2 SYGVNS. The CDR3 is made up of 15 amino acids. V lost 3 bases and J lost 9; bases outside the gene matches: 11. CDR3 amino acids: CASSDNRGGNIEQFF. CDR3 coding DNA: TGTGCCAGCAGTGACAACAGGGGCGGCAATATTGAGCAGTTCTTC. Drawing the rest from reference TRBV25-1 and TRBJ2-1, the complete variable domain is EADIYQTPRYLVIGTGKKITLECSQTMGHDKMYWYQQDPGMELHLIHYSYGVNSTEKGDLSSESTVSRIRTEHFPLTLESARPSHTSQYLCASSDNRGGNIEQFFGPGTRLTVL.

The count of this clone is one. This chain connects TRBV11-3 to TRBJ2-5; D is perhaps TRBD2 (5 bases). Trimming took 3 bases from V and 2 from J, leaving 7 bases between them. The CDR3 has 13 amino acids. In germline, CDR1 is SGHNT, CDR2 YENEEA. The CDR3 reads CASSFGGQETQYF. The CDR3 region has the DNA TGTGCCAGCAGCTTCGGCGGGCAAGAGACCCAGTACTTC.

This chain uses TRBV6-1 with TRBJ2-3; perhaps TRBD1 as D (6 bases). Germline values: CDR1 MNHNS, CDR2 SASEGT. V was trimmed by 9 bases and J by 3 bases, leaving 13 bases between them. The CDR3 is 13 residues long. Here the CDR3 reads CASCRDTTDTQYF. CDR3 in DNA: TGTGCCAGTTGTCGGGACACTACAGATACGCAGTATTTT.

This clone showed up just once. The CDR3 reads CASSSRTVNTEAFF. The CDR3 bases are TGTGCCAGCAGCTCCCGGACAGTGAACACTGAAGCTTTCTTT. The V and J genes are TRBV9 and TRBJ1-1; the D gene is possibly TRBD1 (6 bases). The germline V gene encodes CDR1 SGDLS and CDR2 YYNGEE. Trimming stripped 4 bases from V and 0 bases from J, with 10 bases between. The CDR3 sequence is 14 residues long.

The V gene is TRBV19, the J gene TRBJ2-7; the D gene is possibly TRBD2 (5 bases). Trimming left V 5 bases short and J 6 bases short, with 14 bases between. The germline V gene encodes CDR1 LNHDA and CDR2 SQIVND (reference sequence). The CDR3 is made up of 13 amino acids. The CDR3 reads CASSPASGGEQYF. In DNA, the CDR3 is TGTGCCAGTAGTCCCGCCTCTGGAGGCGAGCAGTACTTC.

The rearrangement links TRBV5-4 to TRBJ2-3; D might be TRBD1 or TRBD2, each matching 5 bases. Germline V lookup: CDR1 SGHNT, CDR2 YYREEE (reference sequence). With 4 bases removed from V and 1 base from J, the gap between germline ends came to 16 bases. The length of the CDR3 is 16 residues. In nucleotides, the CDR3 is TGTGCCAGCAGCCCAACGAGGGGTATTGGCACAGATACGCAGTATTTT. The encoded protein is CASSPTRGIGTDTQYF. The variable domain in full, with the rest retrieved from reference TRBV5-4 and TRBJ2-3, is ETGVTQSPTHLIKTRGQQVTLRCSSQSGHNTVSWYQQALGQGPQFIFQYYREEENGRGNFPPRFSGLQFPNYSSELNVNALELDDSALYLCASSPTRGIGTDTQYFGPGTRLTVL.

In its sample, this clone was seen once. The rearrangement uses TRBV4-3 and TRBJ2-7; D is uncertain. The CDR3 is 13 amino acids. Germline V gives CDR1 LGHNA, CDR2 YSLEER. Trimming removed 4 bases at V and 3 bases at J, with 10 bases between. Here the CDR3 DNA reads TGCGCCAGCAGCCCCTTGTTCGGCTACGAGCAGTACTTC. Translating it yields CASSPLFGYEQYF.

V usage is TRBV27 and J usage is TRBJ2-7; D ambiguous. Trimming pared 2 bases from V and 2 bases from J, leaving 10 bases between. The germline V gene has CDR1 MNHEY and CDR2 SMNVEV (reference sequence). CDR3 length equals 14 residues. The CDR3, as DNA: TGTGCCAGCAGTTTAAATAGTTTACCCTACGAGCAGTACTTC. Residues: CASSLNSLPYEQYF.

The chain links TRBV7-8 to TRBJ2-1, with a weak D call TRBD1 (6 bases). Trimming took 6 bases from V and 10 from J, leaving 16 bases between them. The CDR3 extends over 13 amino acids. Germline CDR1 reads SGHVS; CDR2 reads FQNEAQ. The CDR3 DNA sequence: TGTGCCAGCAGTTACAGGGATCTGAGGGAGCAGTTCTTC. It codes for CASSYRDLREQFF.

The chain recombines TRBV12-5 with TRBJ1-4; no definite D call. Trimming stripped 1 base from V and 0 bases from J, with 6 bases between. This CDR3 contains 15 residues. Germline V gene sequence: CDR1 LGHNT, CDR2 FRNRAP. The DNA of the CDR3 is TGTGCTAGTGGTTTGGGGGATGCAACTAATGAAAAACTGTTTTTT. It encodes CASGLGDATNEKLFF. Combining the CDR3 with reference TRBV12-5 and TRBJ1-4 gives the whole variable domain DARVTQTPRHKVTEMGQEVTMRCQPILGHNTVFWYRQTMMQGLELLAYFRNRAPLDDSGMPKDRFSAEMPDATLATLKIQPSEPRDSAVYFCASGLGDATNEKLFFGSGTQLSVL.

The chain employs TRBV7-2 and TRBJ2-2; TRBD1 aligns across 7 bases. CDR3 length: 16 amino acids. With V trimmed by 5 bases and J by 1 base, 7 bases remained unmatched. In germline, CDR1 is SGHTA, CDR2 FQGNSA. In DNA, the CDR3 is TGTGCCAGCAGCAAATACAGGGGAAAGAACACCGGGGAGCTGTTTTTT. As protein: CASSKYRGKNTGELFF.

This clone was picked up one time. V gene TRBV4-1 combines with J gene TRBJ1-3, with D hard to call. Trimming cost V 0 bases and J 2 bases, with 17 bases left between them. Germline-derived CDR1 and CDR2 are MGHRA and YSYEKL. The CDR3 is 18 residues long. The CDR3 region has the DNA TGCGCCAGCAGCCAAGATTATCTCTATCGTGTAGCTGGAAACACCATATATTTT. Its protein product is CASSQDYLYRVAGNTIYF.

This chain joins TRBV2 and TRBJ1-5; 7 positions match TRBD1. This CDR3 has 15 amino acids. Germline CDR1 and CDR2: SNHLY and FYNNEI. Trimming at V came to 6 bases and at J to 6 bases, leaving 11 bases not matched to a gene. The CDR3 spells CASSANRGSFQPQHF. The CDR3 DNA reads TGTGCCAGCAGCGCAAACAGGGGTTCTTTTCAGCCCCAGCATTTT.

The V and J genes are TRBV6-1 and TRBJ1-2; TRBD1 might be the D (5 bases). V lost 1 base and J lost 6, with 15 bases in between. The CDR3 is 15 amino acids. Germline CDR1 reads MNHNS; CDR2 reads SASEGT. For the CDR3, the DNA is TGTGCCAGCAGTGAAGGGGGGTGGCAGTCAAATGGCTACACCTTC. It yields the protein CASSEGGWQSNGYTF.

The CDR3 sequence: CATTGASDYGYTF. The CDR3 coding sequence is TGTGCCACGACAGGGGCCAGCGACTATGGCTACACCTTC. This chain uses TRBV19 with TRBJ1-2; 8 bases match TRBD1. The CDR3 extends over 13 amino acids. Germline V gene sequence: CDR1 LNHDA, CDR2 SQIVND (reference sequence). V lost 10 bases and J lost 3; bases outside the gene matches: 7.

The J gene is TRBJ1-1, the V gene TRBV11-3; D unclear. This CDR3 has 13 residues. The germline gives CDR1 SGHNT, CDR2 YENEEA. Trimming left V 2 bases short and J 1 base short, with 5 bases between. The CDR3 DNA reads TGTGCCAGCAGCTTAATTGGGAACACTGAAGCTTTCTTT. Protein product: CASSLIGNTEAFF.

The chain joins TRBV19 to TRBJ2-2; tentative D call: TRBD1 (5 bases). CDR1 is LNHDA and CDR2 is SQIVND in the germline V gene (reference sequence). The CDR3 is made up of 15 amino acids. V was trimmed by 3 bases and J by 0 bases, leaving 8 bases between them. The CDR3 DNA is TGTGCCAGTAGTATTGTGACAGCGAACACCGGGGAGCTGTTTTTT. Amino acids: CASSIVTANTGELFF.

The sample holds one count of this clone. The rearrangement uses TRBV7-6 and TRBJ2-2, with D hard to call. This CDR3 spans 14 amino acids. Germline V lookup: CDR1 SGHVS, CDR2 FNYEAQ. Trimming cost V 0 bases and J 1 base, with 3 bases left between them. CDR3 sequence (DNA): TGTGCCAGCAGCTTAGCCCAGAACACCGGGGAGCTGTTTTTT. It encodes CASSLAQNTGELFF.

This rearrangement joins TRBV5-1 to TRBJ2-2, with TRBD1 matching 7 bases. The CDR3 runs to 16 residues. Germline lookup yields CDR1 SGHRS and CDR2 YFSETQ. After removal of 3 bases from V and 0 bases from J, the junction contained 5 bases not matched to a gene. This CDR3 reads CASSSGTASNTGELFF. Written as DNA, the CDR3 is TGCGCCAGCAGCTCCGGGACAGCCTCGAACACCGGGGAGCTGTTTTTT.

For the CDR3, the DNA is TGCGCCAGCAGTCTATCCCGGACACTCGGGTCCCCAGATACGCAGTATTTT. It encodes CASSLSRTLGSPDTQYF. The chain uses TRBV10-1 and TRBJ2-3, with a weak D call TRBD1 (5 bases). Germline V CDR1 and CDR2: WNHNN, SYGVQD (reference sequence). Trimming removed 5 bases from V and 4 bases from J, with 22 bases in between. The CDR3 is 17 residues long.

The J gene is TRBJ2-5, the V gene TRBV2, with a possible D match to TRBD2 (6 bases). The germline V gene has CDR1 SNHLY and CDR2 FYNNEI. The length of the CDR3 is 14 residues. V was clipped by 6 bases and J by 3 bases, with 14 bases between them. CDR3 amino acids: CASSSGLGEETQYF. CDR3 sequence (DNA): TGTGCCAGCAGCTCGGGACTGGGAGAAGAGACCCAGTACTTC. The variable domain in full, with the rest retrieved from reference TRBV2 and TRBJ2-5, is EPEVTQTPSHQVTQMGQEVILRCVPISNHLYFYWYRQILGQKVEFLVSFYNNEISEKSEIFDDQFSVERPDGSNFTLKIRSTKLEDSAMYFCASSSGLGEETQYFGPGTRLLVL.

The CDR3 nucleotides read TGTGCCAGCAGCCAAGTTAGGAACACCGGGGAGCTGTTTTTT. Translation: CASSQVRNTGELFF. The chain employs TRBV14 and TRBJ2-2; no definite D call. CDR3 length: 14 residues. Trimming pared 1 base from V and 1 base from J, leaving 4 bases between. Germline CDR1 and CDR2: SGHDN and FVKESK. Complete variable domain (other parts from reference TRBV14 and TRBJ2-2): EAGVTQFPSHSVIEKGQTVTLRCDPISGHDNLYWYRRVMGKEIKFLLHFVKESKQDESGMPNNRFLAERTGGTYSTLKVQPAELEDSGVYFCASSQVRNTGELFFGEGSRLTVL.

The J gene is TRBJ1-1, the V gene TRBV7-6; tentative D call: TRBD1 (6 bases). V was cut by 6 bases and J by 4 bases, with 15 bases left in between. From germline, CDR1 is SGHVS and CDR2 FNYEAQ. The CDR3 contains 14 residues. CDR3 amino acids: CASSPNRAGTEAFF. The CDR3 bases are TGTGCCAGCAGTCCCAACAGGGCCGGCACTGAAGCTTTCTTT. The whole variable domain, remainder taken from reference TRBV7-6 and TRBJ1-1, is GAGVSQSPRYKVTKRGQDVALRCDPISGHVSLYWYRQALGQGPEFLTYFNYEAQQDKSGLPNDRFSAERPEGSISTLTIQRTEQRDSAMYRCASSPNRAGTEAFFGQGTRLTVV.